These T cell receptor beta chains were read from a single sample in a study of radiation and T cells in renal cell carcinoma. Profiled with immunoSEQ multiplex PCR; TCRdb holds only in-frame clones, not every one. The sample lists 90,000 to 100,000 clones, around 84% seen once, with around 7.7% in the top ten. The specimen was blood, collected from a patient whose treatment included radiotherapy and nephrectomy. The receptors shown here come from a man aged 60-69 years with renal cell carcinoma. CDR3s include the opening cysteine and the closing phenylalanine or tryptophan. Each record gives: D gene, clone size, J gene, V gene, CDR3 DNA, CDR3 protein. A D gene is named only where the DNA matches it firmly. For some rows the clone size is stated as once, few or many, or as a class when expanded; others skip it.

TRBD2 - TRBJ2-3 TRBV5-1 TGCGCCAGCAGCTTGGGGGGACTACTCACAGATACGCAGTATTTT CASSLGGLLTDTQYF
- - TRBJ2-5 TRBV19 TGTGCCAGCCGGGACTTCAGCCAAGAGACCCAGTACTTC CASRDFSQETQYF
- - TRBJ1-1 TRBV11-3 TGTGCCAGCAGCGCTCACAGAAACACTGAAGCTTTCTTT CASSAHRNTEAFF
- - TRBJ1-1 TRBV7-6 TGTGCCAGCAGCTTAGCCGCGTGGGGGCGGCGTGGCACTGAAGCTTTCTTT CASSLAAWGRRGTEAFF
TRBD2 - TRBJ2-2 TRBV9 TGTGCCAGCAGCCGGGAGGGGGTCGGGGAGCTGTTTTTT CASSREGVGELFF
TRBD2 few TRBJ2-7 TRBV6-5 TGTGCCAGCAGCCCTAGCGGGAGGGCCTTCCGCGAGCAGTACTTC CASSPSGRAFREQYF
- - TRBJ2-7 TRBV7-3 TGTGCCAGCAGCCGACGGCCGGGCCGGGAGCAGTACTTC CASSRRPGREQYF
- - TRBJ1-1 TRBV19 TGTGCCAGTGTTAGACAGATGAACACTGAAGCTTTCTTT CASVRQMNTEAFF
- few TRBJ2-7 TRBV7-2 TGTGCCAGCAGCTTACAGCGGGTCTCCTACGAGCAGTACTTC CASSLQRVSYEQYF
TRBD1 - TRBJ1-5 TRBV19 TGTGCCAGTAGTACCACAGGGGGGAGGAATCAGCCCCAGCATTTT CASSTTGGRNQPQHF
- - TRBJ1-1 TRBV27 TGTGCCAGCAGAACCGACCGCGACAGGTCTGAAGCTTTCTTT CASRTDRDRSEAFF
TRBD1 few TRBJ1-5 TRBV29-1 TGCAGCGTCCGGGACAGGGGCGGGCAGCCCCAGCATTTT CSVRDRGGQPQHF
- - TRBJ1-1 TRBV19 TGTGCCAGTAGTTCCGGGGCTGAAGCTTTCTTT CASSSGAEAFF
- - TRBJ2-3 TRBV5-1 TGCGCCAGCAGCTTGGACCCAGCTGGCACAGATACGCAGTATTTT CASSLDPAGTDTQYF
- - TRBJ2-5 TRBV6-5 TGTGCCAGCAGTCCCCGGGGGCAGGTCCAAGAGACCCAGTACTTC CASSPRGQVQETQYF
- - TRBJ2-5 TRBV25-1 TGTGCCAGCAGTGAATATGAGACCCAGTACTTC CASSEYETQYF
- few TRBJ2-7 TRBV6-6 TGTGCCAGCAGTTACTCAGGGGCCCTCTACGAGCAGTACTTC CASSYSGALYEQYF
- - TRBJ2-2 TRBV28 TGTGCCAGCAGTTTTTGGGGAGCCGGGGAGCTGTTTTTT CASSFWGAGELFF
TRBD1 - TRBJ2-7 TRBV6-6 TGTGCCAGCACTCCGAATGACAGGGGTGGTTACGAGCAGTACTTC CASTPNDRGGYEQYF
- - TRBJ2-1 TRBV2 TGTGCCAGCAGTCGGAGGGGGCCCAATGAGCAGTTCTTC CASSRRGPNEQFF
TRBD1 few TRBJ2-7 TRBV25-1 TGTGCCAGCAGTGACAGGACAGGGGGCCACGAGCAGTACTTC CASSDRTGGHEQYF
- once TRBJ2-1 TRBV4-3 TGCGCCAGCAGCCAAGATCTAAGGGATGAGCAGTTCTTC CASSQDLRDEQFF
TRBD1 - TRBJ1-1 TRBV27 TGTGCCAGCAGTGGACAGGGGTTTTACACTGAAGCTTTCTTT CASSGQGFYTEAFF
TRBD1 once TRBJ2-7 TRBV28 TGTGCCAGCAGCCACCGGGACAGGCAAACCTACGAGCAGTACTTC CASSHRDRQTYEQYF
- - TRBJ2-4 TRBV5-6 TGTGCCAGCAGCTCCATCGGCGCGGCCAAAAACATTCAGTACTTC CASSSIGAAKNIQYF
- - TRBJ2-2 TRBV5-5 TGTGCCAGCAGCCGACCCCGGGACTTCCTTAACACCGGGGAGCTGTTTTTT CASSRPRDFLNTGELFF
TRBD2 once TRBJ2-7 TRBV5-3 TGTGCCAGAAGCTTGTTACCCACAAAGCGGGGCCTGGACGAGCAGTACTTC CARSLLPTKRGLDEQYF
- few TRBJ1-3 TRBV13 TGTGCCAGCAGCAAACTTAATTACGACGCGGATGCGTCTGGAAACACCATATATTTT CASSKLNYDADASGNTIYF
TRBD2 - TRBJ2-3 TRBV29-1 TGCAGCGTTGTGGGCGGGAGAGGAGATACGCAGTATTTT CSVVGGRGDTQYF
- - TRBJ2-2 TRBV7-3 TGTGCCAGCAGCTGGGGGAACACCGGGGAGCTGTTTTTT CASSWGNTGELFF
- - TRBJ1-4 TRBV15 TGTGCCACCAGCAGATCGACCGGGGTGGGTGAAAAACTGTTTTTT CATSRSTGVGEKLFF
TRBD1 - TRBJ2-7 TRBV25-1 TGTGCCAGCAGTACTTGGGACAGGACGACAGGCGAGCAGTACTTC CASSTWDRTTGEQYF
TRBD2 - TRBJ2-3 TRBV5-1 TGCGCCAGCAGTTCACGACTAGCGGGGAGTAATATCATAGATACGCAGTATTTT CASSSRLAGSNIIDTQYF
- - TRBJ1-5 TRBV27 TGTGCCAGCAGTTTATACGGACAGTCCTATAGCAATCAGCCCCAGCATTTT CASSLYGQSYSNQPQHF
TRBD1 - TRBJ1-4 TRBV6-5 TGTGCCAGCAGACCCCCGGGACAGGGCGATGAAAAACTGTTTTTT CASRPPGQGDEKLFF
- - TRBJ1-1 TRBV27 TGTGCCAGCAGTTTTTCCCCCAACCAAGGATTCGAAGCTTTCTTT CASSFSPNQGFEAFF
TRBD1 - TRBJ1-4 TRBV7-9 TGTGCCAGCAGCTTAGAGGCGGGACAGGGTTTTGAAAAACTGTTTTTT CASSLEAGQGFEKLFF
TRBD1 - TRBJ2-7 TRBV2 TGTGCCAGCAGCGCCCGGACAGGGGACTTCTACGAGCAGTACTTC CASSARTGDFYEQYF
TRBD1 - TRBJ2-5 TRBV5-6 TGTGCCAGCAGCTTGGGACAGGGTTTGCAAGAGACCCAGTACTTC CASSLGQGLQETQYF
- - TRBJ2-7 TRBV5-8 TGTGCCAGCAGCTTGTGGGATACCTACGAGCAGTACTTC CASSLWDTYEQYF
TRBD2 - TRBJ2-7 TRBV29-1 TGCAGCGTTGAAGAGTCGGGACTAGCTCGTGAGCAGTACTTC CSVEESGLAREQYF
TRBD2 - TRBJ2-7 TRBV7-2 TGTGCCAGCAGCTTCACTAGCGGGGGGACCCTCTCCTCCTACGAGCAGTACTTC CASSFTSGGTLSSYEQYF
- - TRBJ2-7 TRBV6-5 TGTGCCAGCAAACGGACGGGCCCCTCCTACGAGCAGTACTTC CASKRTGPSYEQYF
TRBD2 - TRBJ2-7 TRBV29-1 TGCAGCGTTGGCGCCGGGACTAGCGGAAACTCCTACGAGCAGTACTTC CSVGAGTSGNSYEQYF
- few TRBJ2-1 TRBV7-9 TGTGCCAGCAGCTTAGGGACTGCCCGGTACAATGAGCAGTTCTTC CASSLGTARYNEQFF
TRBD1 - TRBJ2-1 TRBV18 TGTGCCAGCTCACCTGGGGCAGGGGGCTCCTACAATGAGCAGTTCTTC CASSPGAGGSYNEQFF
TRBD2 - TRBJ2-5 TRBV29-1 TGCAGCCACCTCCGGTCGGGACTAGCGGGAGCAACCCAGTACTTC CSHLRSGLAGATQYF
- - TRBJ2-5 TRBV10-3 TGTGCCATCAGTGAGGCGCCACAGGGTTCGGAGACCCAGTACTTC CAISEAPQGSETQYF
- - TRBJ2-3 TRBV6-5 TGTGCCAGCAGCCCCCGGGGGATGAACACAGATACGCAGTATTTT CASSPRGMNTDTQYF
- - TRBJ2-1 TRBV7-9 TGTGCCAGCAGCTTTCCCGGGACCTCCACTTCCTACAATGAGCAGTTCTTC CASSFPGTSTSYNEQFF
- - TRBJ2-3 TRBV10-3 TGTGCCATCAGCGCAAGCACAGATACGCAGTATTTT CAISASTDTQYF
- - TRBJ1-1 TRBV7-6 TGTGCCAGCAGCATAGATGCAGGGATTACTGAAGCTTTCTTT CASSIDAGITEAFF